These T cell receptor beta chains were read from a single sample in a study of sequential checkpoint blockade in melanoma. Here immunoSEQ multiplex PCR was the method, and the copy in TCRdb shows in-frame clones only, minus some. This sample has approximately 13,000 clones, with 70% to 80% found just once. This material consisted of CD8+ T cells sorted from blood (inferred from file names), taken from a patient given nivolumab and ipilimumab in sequence. The receptors come from a human patient with melanoma. Some clones in this sample may be carry-over from other donors' samples. The CDR3 runs from the conserved cysteine through the conserved F or W. Fields, in order: J gene, V gene, clone size, D gene, CDR3 protein, CDR3 DNA. A D gene is named only where the DNA matches it firmly. The listing skips clone size in some rows; elsewhere it reads once, few, many or a size class.

J: TRBJ2-7
V: TRBV19
size: few
D: .
CDR3: CASSISGGTVEQYF
DNA: TGTGCCAGTAGTATAAGTGGAGGGACAGTGGAGCAGTACTTC

J: TRBJ2-7
V: TRBV7-9
size: many
D: .
CDR3: CASSQERDWTYEQYF
DNA: TGTGCCAGCAGCCAAGAAAGGGACTGGACCTACGAGCAGTACTTC

J: TRBJ1-2
V: TRBV4-1
size: .
D: TRBD1
CDR3: CASSQGGQDYGYTF
DNA: TGCGCCAGCAGCCAGGGAGGACAGGACTATGGCTACACCTTC

J: TRBJ1-4
V: TRBV4-3
size: .
D: TRBD1
CDR3: CASSQGTATNEKLFF
DNA: TGCGCCAGCAGCCAGGGGACAGCAACTAATGAAAAACTGTTTTTT

J: TRBJ2-7
V: TRBV6-6
size: .
D: .
CDR3: CASSFIGGYEQYF
DNA: TGTGCCAGCAGTTTCATTGGGGGGTACGAGCAGTACTTC

J: TRBJ2-4
V: TRBV11-2
size: few
D: .
CDR3: CASSPPPPTVKNIQYF
DNA: TGTGCCAGCAGCCCCCCTCCCCCGACAGTGAAAAACATTCAGTACTTC

J: TRBJ1-2
V: TRBV19
size: few
D: .
CDR3: CASSPRRGGLDNYGYTF
DNA: TGTGCCAGTAGTCCACGTCGAGGGGGTTTAGATAACTATGGCTACACCTTC

J: TRBJ2-7
V: TRBV13
size: .
D: TRBD1
CDR3: CASSNQVLQGPADEQYF
DNA: TGTGCCAGCAGCAATCAAGTCCTACAGGGGCCAGCCGACGAGCAGTACTTC

J: TRBJ2-1
V: TRBV6-5
size: .
D: TRBD2
CDR3: CASSSKGLVFHEQFF
DNA: TGTGCCAGCAGTTCCAAGGGACTAGTTTTTCATGAGCAGTTCTTC

J: TRBJ2-5
V: TRBV27
size: .
D: TRBD1
CDR3: CASSRDRERGGTQYF
DNA: TGTGCCAGCAGTCGCGACAGGGAAAGAGGGGGGACCCAGTACTTC

J: TRBJ2-6
V: TRBV7-6
size: few
D: .
CDR3: CASSLFTPQGTGANVLTF
DNA: TGTGCCAGCAGCTTATTTACCCCGCAGGGGACTGGGGCCAACGTCCTGACTTTC

J: TRBJ2-7
V: TRBV6-1
size: .
D: TRBD1
CDR3: CASSEGDGQGAYEQYF
DNA: TGTGCCAGCAGTGAAGGGGACGGACAGGGGGCCTACGAGCAGTACTTC

J: TRBJ2-1
V: TRBV10-3
size: .
D: TRBD1
CDR3: CAISTLMSSVTGGYDEQFF
DNA: TGTGCCATCAGTACCTTAATGTCGTCCGTGACAGGGGGATACGATGAGCAGTTCTTC

J: TRBJ2-5
V: TRBV9
size: .
D: .
CDR3: CAGTACRGALGTQYF
DNA: TGTGCCGGAACCGCTTGCAGGGGCGCCCTGGGGACCCAGTACTTC

J: TRBJ1-5
V: TRBV28
size: .
D: TRBD1
CDR3: CASSGPDRGFSQPQHF
DNA: TGTGCCAGCAGTGGGCCGGACAGGGGATTTAGTCAGCCCCAGCATTTT

J: TRBJ1-4
V: TRBV13
size: .
D: TRBD1
CDR3: CASSKRTGGADEKLFF
DNA: TGTGCCAGCAGCAAACGGACAGGGGGCGCGGATGAAAAACTGTTTTTT

J: TRBJ1-2
V: TRBV4-2
size: .
D: TRBD1
CDR3: CASKTGVAGYTF
DNA: TGTGCCAGCAAGACAGGGGTTGCTGGCTACACCTTC

J: TRBJ2-7
V: TRBV7-7
size: .
D: TRBD1
CDR3: CASSLAPSRRQGPLYEQYF
DNA: TGTGCTAGCAGCTTAGCTCCAAGCCGCCGACAGGGCCCCCTCTACGAGCAGTACTTC

J: TRBJ2-3
V: TRBV7-6
size: .
D: TRBD2
CDR3: CASSPSGSGGPRDTQYF
DNA: TGTGCCAGCAGCCCCTCAGGGAGCGGGGGGCCCCGGGATACGCAGTATTTT

J: TRBJ1-2
V: TRBV7-3
size: .
D: .
CDR3: CASREQVYGYTF
DNA: TGTGCCAGCAGGGAACAGGTCTATGGCTACACCTTC

J: TRBJ1-4
V: TRBV7-9
size: .
D: .
CDR3: CASSSVLRDVEKLFF
DNA: TGTGCCAGCAGCTCCGTCCTGCGGGACGTTGAAAAACTGTTTTTT

J: TRBJ1-6
V: TRBV6-1
size: .
D: TRBD1
CDR3: CASSDHPGTGFSPLHF
DNA: TGTGCCAGCAGTGACCACCCCGGGACAGGGTTTTCACCCCTCCACTTT

J: TRBJ1-1
V: TRBV29-1
size: .
D: TRBD1
CDR3: CSGQGLGHAEAFF
DNA: TGCAGCGGACAGGGACTGGGTCACGCTGAAGCTTTCTTT

J: TRBJ2-1
V: TRBV19
size: .
D: .
CDR3: CASSITLASYNEQFF
DNA: TGTGCCAGTAGTATAACCCTTGCGTCCTACAATGAGCAGTTCTTC

J: TRBJ2-7
V: TRBV28
size: .
D: .
CDR3: CASIKSGSYEQYF
DNA: TGTGCCAGCATTAAGTCCGGCTCCTACGAGCAGTACTTC

J: TRBJ1-6
V: TRBV29-1
size: medium-sized
D: TRBD1
CDR3: CSVDQTGDSPLHF
DNA: TGCAGCGTCGACCAGACAGGGGATTCACCCCTCCACTTT

J: TRBJ2-3
V: TRBV9
size: .
D: .
CDR3: CASSFHGGTDTQYF
DNA: TGTGCCAGCAGCTTCCACGGAGGCACAGATACGCAGTATTTT

J: TRBJ2-5
V: TRBV9
size: .
D: .
CDR3: CASSDEGPEETQYF
DNA: TGTGCCAGCAGCGATGAGGGCCCAGAAGAGACCCAGTACTTC

J: TRBJ1-4
V: TRBV7-9
size: .
D: .
CDR3: CASSSLRGIANEKLFF
DNA: TGTGCCAGCAGCTCCCTGAGGGGGATCGCTAATGAAAAACTGTTTTTT

J: TRBJ2-7
V: TRBV7-9
size: .
D: TRBD2
CDR3: CASSFLAGMSYEQYF
DNA: TGTGCCAGCAGCTTCCTAGCGGGGATGTCCTACGAGCAGTACTTC